This T cell receptor beta chain was identified during a study of T cell responses to AZD1222 COVID-19 vaccine (dated by TCRdb to about 2021). With respect to the entire study: AZD1222 recipients whose second dose came at about 4 weeks and those whose second dose came at about 12 weeks were combined into one group, since spike-specific TCR depth and breadth did not differ between the two schedules. TCR sequencing covered 230 or so trial participants: 200 to 210 given two doses of AZD1222 and 26 given two doses of MenACWY control vaccine. Trial participants were enrolled into age subgroups of 18-55, 56-69 and 70-plus years, which contained approximately 150, 30 and 60 TCR-sequenced participants, respectively. Study-wide findings and limitations: Epitopes outside the regions mutated in the B.1.351 and B.1.1.7 variants were reportedly recognized by nearly half of the unique spike-specific TCRs. Conclusions about previously exposed vaccinees were limited because only 6 or 7 AZD1222 recipients were SARS-CoV-2 seropositive at baseline. Because no day 14 peak-response samples were available, repertoires were characterized only after the peak T cell response. Most participants were white British and females outnumbered males, and the authors suggested that clonal diversity may have been underestimated. The 56-69-year group was small, and its depth increase did not reach significance, likely because of low power. CD4 TCRs associated with the vaccine covered the entire spike protein, and the dominant responses were in regions 160-218 and 743-854. Spike-specific TCR breadth and depth rose significantly after two AZD1222 doses compared with day 0 and with MenACWY recipients.

For this clone: Its antigen remains unidentified. No clone much larger than this one lies a single base away; base qualities are absent.

The trim is 5 bases for V and 2 bases for J, with a gap of 3 bases between the germline ends. CDR1 and CDR2 are read off the germline V gene as SGHTA and FQGTGA. The CDR3, from cysteine to phenylalanine, totals 12 residues. The CDR3 DNA has 36 bases and is translated from base 1. Sample time point, as interpreted from the label and publication: baseline before first vaccination. Samples from vaccinated people were obtained from the UK trials COV001 and COV002, which included a single-blind randomized controlled phase 2/3 trial of AZD1222 (ChAdOx1 nCoV-19) in healthy adults. Trial participant PBMC samples were collected at day 0 and day 28 after the second dose for TCRbeta chain sequencing. The CDR3 regions of human TCRbeta chains were analyzed by immunosequencing. The source study handled its data this way. TCRs in the repertoires were matched against a reference library of SARS-CoV-2-specific TCRs that had been generated with the MIRA antigen-specificity platform. Breadth was defined as the fraction of unique TCRs that were SARS-CoV-2-associated, and depth was defined as the fraction of total T cells that were SARS-CoV-2-associated. Using the MIRA data, each spike-specific TCR was assigned both to the spike region to which the TCR was reactive and to a CD4 or CD8 class. Log10-transformed breadth and depth values were compared by one-way ANOVA with Sidak's multiple comparisons tests. Held by TCRdb, this immuneACCESS table contains in-frame sequences only and omits some clones. Under half of the omission traces to an unresolved V gene where checked; the cause of the rest is unknown. The V and J calls and clone size come from that table; D and trimming were worked out from the DNA. In all, the sample holds roughly 130,000 clones, and about nine tenths of those were seen once. 1.3% to 1.5% of the sample comes from the top ten.

This sample comprised peripheral blood, obtained on day 0 of AZD1222 vaccination. The receptor's source is an adult in good health. The chain links TRBV7-3 with TRBJ2-2; no D gene is confidently identified. The nucleotide sequence is TGTGCCAGCAGCATCAACACCGGGGAGCTGTTTTTT. Its translation reads: CASSINTGELFF.